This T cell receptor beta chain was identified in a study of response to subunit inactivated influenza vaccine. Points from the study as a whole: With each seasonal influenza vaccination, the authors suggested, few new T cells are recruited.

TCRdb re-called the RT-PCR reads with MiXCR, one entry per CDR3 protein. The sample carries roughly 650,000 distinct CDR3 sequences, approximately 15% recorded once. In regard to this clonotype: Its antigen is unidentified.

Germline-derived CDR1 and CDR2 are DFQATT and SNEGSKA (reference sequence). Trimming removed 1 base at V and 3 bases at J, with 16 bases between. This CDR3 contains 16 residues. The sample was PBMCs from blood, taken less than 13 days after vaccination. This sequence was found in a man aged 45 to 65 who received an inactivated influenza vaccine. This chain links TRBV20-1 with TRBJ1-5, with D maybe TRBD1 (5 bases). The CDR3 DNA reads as TGCAGTGCTAGAGGGGGCAGGGCGATTAACAATCAGCCCCAGCATTTT. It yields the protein CSARGGRAINNQPQHF.